The T cell receptor (beta chain) under discussion was sequenced for a study of cytomegalovirus exposure and HLA in healthy donors. Study-wide results and limits: Sequencing artifact likely explains a cluster of highly shared sequence variants.

The PCR had 60 Vbeta and 13 Jbeta primers. Clones were read by immunoSEQ multiplex PCR, and TCRdb kept only the in-frame ones, dropping some. The table records about 120,000 clones, 81% of them present only once. There are 13 residues in the CDR3. V shed 6 bases and J shed 10 bases, with 18 bases lying between them. Germline CDR1 MDHEN, CDR2 SYDVKM. About this clone: Its specificity is not known. The same CDR3 arises from other DNA sequences in this sample as well.

The chain carries TRBV28 and TRBJ1-2; tentatively, D is TRBD1 (6 bases). The sequenced sample was PBMCs. The TCR was taken from a woman between 35 and 50 years old in good health and CMV-seronegative. CDR3 protein: CASRDYRVGAYTF. CDR3 nucleotide sequence: TGTGCCAGCAGAGACTACAGGGTGGGGGCCTACACCTTC.